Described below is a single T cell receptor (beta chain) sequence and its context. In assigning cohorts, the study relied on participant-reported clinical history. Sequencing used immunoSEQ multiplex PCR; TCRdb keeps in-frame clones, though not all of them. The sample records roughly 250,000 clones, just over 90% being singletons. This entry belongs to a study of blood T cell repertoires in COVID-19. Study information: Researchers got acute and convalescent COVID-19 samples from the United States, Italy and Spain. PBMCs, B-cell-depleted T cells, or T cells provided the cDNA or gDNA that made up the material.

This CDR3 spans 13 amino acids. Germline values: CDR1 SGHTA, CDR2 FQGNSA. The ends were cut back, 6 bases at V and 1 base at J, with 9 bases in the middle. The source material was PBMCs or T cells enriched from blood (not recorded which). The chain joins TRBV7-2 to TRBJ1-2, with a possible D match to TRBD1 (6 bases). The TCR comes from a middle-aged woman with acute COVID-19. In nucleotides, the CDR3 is TGTGCCAGCAGGAAGGACAGTAACTATGGCTACACCTTC. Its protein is CASRKDSNYGYTF. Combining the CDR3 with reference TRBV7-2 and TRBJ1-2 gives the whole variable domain GAGVSQSPSNKVTEKGKDVELRCDPISGHTALYWYRQSLGQGLEFLIYFQGNSAPDKSGLPSDRFSAERTGGSVSTLTIQRTQQEDSAVYLCASRKDSNYGYTFGSGTRLTVV.